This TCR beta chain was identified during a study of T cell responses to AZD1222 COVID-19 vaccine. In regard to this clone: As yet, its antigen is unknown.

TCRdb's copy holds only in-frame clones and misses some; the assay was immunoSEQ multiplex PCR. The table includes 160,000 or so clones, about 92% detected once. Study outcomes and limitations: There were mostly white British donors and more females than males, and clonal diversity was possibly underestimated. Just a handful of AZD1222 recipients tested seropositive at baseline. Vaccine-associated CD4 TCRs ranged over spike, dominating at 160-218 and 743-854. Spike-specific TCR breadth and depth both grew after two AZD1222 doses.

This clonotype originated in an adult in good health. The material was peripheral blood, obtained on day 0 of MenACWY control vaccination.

CDR3 sequence reads: CASSFGRTGLSTNEKLFF. The CDR3 bases are TGTGCCAGCAGTTTCGGTAGGACAGGGTTGTCAACTAATGAAAAACTGTTTTTT. The chain combines TRBV28 with TRBJ1-4, with 8 nucleotides matching TRBD1. The CDR3 covers 18 residues. Unmatched junction bases numbered 9, after V lost 3 bases and J lost 0 bases. Germline loops: CDR1 MDHEN, CDR2 SYDVKM.